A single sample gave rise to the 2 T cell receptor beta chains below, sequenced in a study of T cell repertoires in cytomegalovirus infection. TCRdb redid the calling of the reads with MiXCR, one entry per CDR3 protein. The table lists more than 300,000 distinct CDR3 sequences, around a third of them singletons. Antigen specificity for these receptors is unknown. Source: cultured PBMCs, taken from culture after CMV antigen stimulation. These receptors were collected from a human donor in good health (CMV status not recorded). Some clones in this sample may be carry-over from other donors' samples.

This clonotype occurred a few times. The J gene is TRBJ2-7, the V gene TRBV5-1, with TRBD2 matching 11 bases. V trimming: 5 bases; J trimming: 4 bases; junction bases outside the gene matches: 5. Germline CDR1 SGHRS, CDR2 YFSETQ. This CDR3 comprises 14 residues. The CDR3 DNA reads TGCGCCAGCAGGACCGGGACTAGCGGATACGAGCAGTACTTC. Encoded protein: CASRTGTSGYEQYF.

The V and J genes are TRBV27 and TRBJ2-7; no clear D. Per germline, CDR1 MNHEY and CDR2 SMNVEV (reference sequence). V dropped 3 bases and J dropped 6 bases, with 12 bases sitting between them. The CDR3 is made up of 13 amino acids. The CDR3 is CASSLGLGAEQYV. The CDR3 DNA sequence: TGTGCCAGCAGTTTGGGCCTAGGAGCCGAGCAGTACGTC.